The clone carrying this T cell receptor beta chain was seen many times. The antigen is not known. These data belong to a study of CD8 T cells in ankylosing spondylitis. As the method for making TCR beta libraries, quantitative 5'-RACE with molecular barcodes was used. TCRdb passed the 5' RACE reads through MiXCR, listing each CDR3 protein once. The sample includes 200,000 to 300,000 distinct CDR3 sequences, approximately 9% of them seen just once. Findings of the study overall: Reportedly, significant enrichment of disease-linked clones occurred in matched ankylosing spondylitis synovial fluid. Clones that were linked to disease were CD8+ and were relatively rare in peripheral blood.

Looked up from germline, CDR1 is SEHNR and CDR2 is FQNEAQ (reference sequence). The CDR3 loop spans 15 amino acids. With 5 bases removed from V and 1 base from J, the gap between germline ends came to 15 bases. The receptor comes from a male donor with ankylosing spondylitis or in good health (not recorded which). V usage is TRBV7-9 and J usage is TRBJ2-7, with D possibly being TRBD2 (7 bases). The sequencing sample was made of blood, either unsorted or a sorted T cell fraction (not recorded which). CDR3 bases: TGTGCCAGCAGCCCGGGGAGGGGGTCATCCTACGAGCAGTACTTC. It is translated as CASSPGRGSSYEQYF.